One and the same sample provided the 21 T cell receptor beta chains below, sequenced in a study of cytomegalovirus exposure and HLA in healthy donors. A multiplex PCR was run with 60 Vbeta primers and 13 Jbeta primers. Here immunoSEQ multiplex PCR was the method, and the copy in TCRdb shows in-frame clones only, minus some. In the table there are 60,000 to 65,000 clones, about 90% of which are singletons. Sequences were obtained from PBMCs. All receptors derive from a man aged 18 to 30 in good health and CMV-seronegative.

This sequence joins TRBV11-2 and TRBJ1-1; unclear D gene. The CDR3 is 15 residues long. Germline CDR1 reads SGHAT; CDR2 reads FQNNGV. Between the trimmed V and J ends, which lost 7 bases and 3 bases, there was a span of 18 bases. DNA of the CDR3: TGTGCCAGCAACAGCCGGGGAGAGGAGGACACTGAAGCTTTCTTT. It translates to CASNSRGEEDTEAFF.

The count of this clone is one. The J gene is TRBJ1-5, the V gene TRBV19; the match to TRBD1 covers 8 bases. This CDR3 has 16 amino acids. The germline V gene has CDR1 LNHDA and CDR2 SQIVND (reference sequence). Trimming removed 5 bases from V and 0 bases from J; junction bases left unmatched: 6. The CDR3 DNA is TGTGCCAGTAGTCTCTGGACAGGGTATAGCAATCAGCCCCAGCATTTT. This translates into CASSLWTGYSNQPQHF.

The genes are TRBV6-6 and TRBJ1-1; 7 bases fit TRBD1. Germline values: CDR1 MNHNY, CDR2 SVGAGI (reference sequence). V gave up 5 bases and J gave up 0 bases; unmatched junction bases: 6. The CDR3 consists of 15 residues. The CDR3 sequence: CASSPLGQLNTEAFF. CDR3 in DNA: TGTGCCAGCAGTCCCTTGGGACAGTTGAACACTGAAGCTTTCTTT.

The V and J genes are TRBV6-1 and TRBJ2-5; tentatively, D is TRBD1 (5 bases). V lost 4 bases and J lost 2, with 14 bases in between. The CDR3 consists of 15 residues. CDR1 MNHNS and CDR2 SASEGT come from the germline V gene. CDR3 sequence (DNA): TGTGCCAGCAGTGTCATCAGGCAGGGACAAGAGACCCAGTACTTC. It yields the protein CASSVIRQGQETQYF.

The chain recombines TRBV28 with TRBJ1-5; D call uncertain. Germline CDR1 reads MDHEN; CDR2 reads SYDVKM. The CDR3 consists of 12 residues. Trimming removed 4 bases at V and 11 bases at J, with 12 bases between. CDR3 in amino acids: CASSSPLVAQHF. As DNA, the CDR3 is TGTGCCAGCAGTTCCCCCCTAGTAGCCCAGCATTTT.

This clone was counted between two and nine times. The chain recombines TRBV20-1 with TRBJ2-5, with D hard to call. Between the trimmed V and J ends, which lost 0 bases and 7 bases, there was a span of 6 bases. The CDR3 contains 11 residues. Germline-derived CDR1 and CDR2 are DFQATT and SNEGSKA (reference sequence). CDR3 protein: CSARDHGTQYF. In DNA form, the CDR3 reads TGCAGTGCTAGAGACCACGGGACCCAGTACTTC.

The DNA for the CDR3 is TGTGCCTGGAACGGGATCTCCTACGAGCAGTACTTC. It codes for CAWNGISYEQYF. V is TRBV30 and J is TRBJ2-7; TRBD2 might be the D (5 bases). CDR1 GTSNPN and CDR2 SVGIG come from the germline V gene (reference sequence). Trimming removed 4 bases at V and 0 bases at J, with 7 bases between. This CDR3 spans 12 amino acids. Together with reference TRBV30 and TRBJ2-7, the CDR3 gives the full variable domain: SQTIHQWPATLVQPVGSPLSLECTVEGTSNPNLYWYRQAAGRGLQLLFYSVGIGQISSEVPQNLSASRPQDRQFILSSKKLLLSDSGFYLCAWNGISYEQYFGPGTRLTVT.

V usage is TRBV7-9 and J usage is TRBJ1-5; TRBD1 might be the D (5 bases). The V end was cut by 5 bases, the J end by 2 bases, with 10 bases between. The CDR3 totals 14 residues. Germline-derived CDR1 and CDR2 are SEHNR and FQNEAQ (reference sequence). The CDR3 loop reads CASSPGMGNQPQHF. The CDR3 DNA reads TGTGCCAGCAGCCCAGGGATGGGCAATCAGCCCCAGCATTTT.

The V gene is TRBV7-6, the J gene TRBJ1-2; a weak D match, TRBD1 (5 bases). The CDR3 extends over 12 amino acids. Germline loops: CDR1 SGHVS, CDR2 FNYEAQ. Trimming stripped 10 bases from V and 4 bases from J, with 13 bases between. In DNA, the CDR3 is TGTGCCACCCAGCGGGGCGCCTATGGCTACACCTTC. Its protein is CATQRGAYGYTF.

In this sample, this clone turned up once. The gene calls are TRBV29-1 and TRBJ2-7; TRBD1 might be the D (5 bases). CDR3 length equals 11 residues. Per the germline V gene, CDR1 is SQVTM and CDR2 is ANQGSEA. Trimming removed 5 bases from V and 2 bases from J, with 7 bases in between. The CDR3 bases are TGCAGCGTTATAGGGGCCTACGAGCAGTACTTC. It codes for CSVIGAYEQYF.

The rearrangement joins TRBV2 to TRBJ1-1; tentative D call: TRBD1 (6 bases). The CDR3 is 13 amino acids. CDR1 SNHLY and CDR2 FYNNEI come from the germline V gene. Trimming removed 11 bases from V and 1 base from J, with 14 bases in between. CDR3 region: CAGREQGNTEAFF. The CDR3, as DNA: TGTGCCGGGAGGGAACAGGGGAACACTGAAGCTTTCTTT. Supplemented by reference TRBV2 and TRBJ1-1, the full variable domain reads EPEVTQTPSHQVTQMGQEVILRCVPISNHLYFYWYRQILGQKVEFLVSFYNNEISEKSEIFDDQFSVERPDGSNFTLKIRSTKLEDSAMYFCAGREQGNTEAFFGQGTRLTVV.

CDR3 in amino acids: CASSMGLADQETQYF. The CDR3 DNA sequence: TGTGCCAGCAGCATGGGACTAGCGGACCAAGAGACCCAGTACTTC. The V call is TRBV7-9, the J call TRBJ2-5; 11 bases agree with TRBD2. Trimming took 5 bases from V and 0 from J; bases not matched to a gene: 2. The CDR3 spans 15 residues. Germline-derived CDR1 and CDR2 are SEHNR and FQNEAQ (reference sequence).

The chain carries TRBV28 and TRBJ2-7; 8 nucleotides match TRBD1. The CDR3 has 17 amino acids. V shed 3 bases and J 4 bases; nucleotides not matched to a gene: 14. CDR1 is MDHEN, CDR2 SYDVKM, per germline. The CDR3 reads CASSLGPAAGGFYEQYF. DNA for the CDR3: TGTGCCAGCAGTTTGGGGCCCGCGGCAGGGGGCTTTTACGAGCAGTACTTC.

This chain joins TRBV5-1 and TRBJ2-7, with 7 bases aligning to TRBD1. Germline lookup yields CDR1 SGHRS and CDR2 YFSETQ. The CDR3 length is 17 residues. The trim removed 3 bases at V and 0 bases at J, leaving 12 bases unmatched. The DNA for the CDR3 is TGCGCCAGCAGCTATCCCGACAGGGTATTGGGCTCCTACGAGCAGTACTTC. Protein: CASSYPDRVLGSYEQYF.

V gene TRBV6-1 combines with J gene TRBJ2-4; tentatively, D is TRBD2 (6 bases). The CDR3 has 16 residues. Looked up from germline, CDR1 is MNHNS and CDR2 is SASEGT. V was clipped by 3 bases and J by 0 bases, with 12 bases between them. The CDR3 nucleotides read TGTGCCAGCAGTGACGGAGGGAGCTTAGCCAAAAACATTCAGTACTTC. Protein product: CASSDGGSLAKNIQYF.

This chain's CDR3 is CASSLNRYNEQFF. The DNA of the CDR3 is TGTGCCAGCAGTTTGAACAGATACAATGAGCAGTTCTTC. The chain links TRBV27 to TRBJ2-1; D is unclear. V was pared by 3 bases and J by 4 bases, with 7 bases between. The CDR3 extends over 13 amino acids. CDR1 and CDR2 from the germline V gene are MNHEY and SMNVEV (reference sequence).

This clone was picked up a small number of times. The gene calls are TRBV11-2 and TRBJ2-7, with 8 bases that match TRBD2. Losses at the gene ends were 7 bases for V and 3 bases for J; bases not matched to a gene: 14. The CDR3 has 16 amino acids. The V gene's germline CDR1 is SGHAT and CDR2 FQNNGV. As DNA, the CDR3 is TGTGCCAGCAACCTCTACGGGGGGGAGGGGTTCTACGAGCAGTACTTC. This translates into CASNLYGGEGFYEQYF. The whole variable domain, remainder taken from reference TRBV11-2 and TRBJ2-7, is EAGVAQSPRYKIIEKRQSVAFWCNPISGHATLYWYQQILGQGPKLLIQFQNNGVVDDSQLPKDRFSAERLKGVDSTLKIQPAKLEDSAVYLCASNLYGGEGFYEQYFGPGTRLTVT.

This sequence joins TRBV2 and TRBJ1-2; 11 bases map to TRBD1. The CDR3 is made up of 15 amino acids. Per germline, CDR1 SNHLY and CDR2 FYNNEI. With V trimmed by 2 bases and J by 7 bases, 6 bases remained unmatched. Here the CDR3 DNA reads TGTGCCAGCAGTGAAATTATCGGGACAGGGGGTGGCTACACCTTC. Its protein product is CASSEIIGTGGGYTF.

V is TRBV7-8 and J is TRBJ2-3, with D perhaps TRBD2 (6 bases). The V gene's germline CDR1 is SGHVS and CDR2 FQNEAQ. The CDR3 runs to 13 residues. Trimming took 5 bases from V and 6 from J, leaving 12 bases between them. DNA for the CDR3: TGTGCCAGCAGCCCCCGGGACTCCGATACGCAGTATTTT. This translates into CASSPRDSDTQYF.

V is TRBV2 and J is TRBJ2-1, with 14 nucleotides matching TRBD2. J gave up 9 bases and V 6 bases, and 7 bases lay outside the gene matches. In germline, CDR1 is SNHLY, CDR2 FYNNEI. This CDR3 has 15 amino acids. The CDR3 DNA reads as TGTGCCAGCAGGGCGACTAGCGGGGGGGCGGGTGAGCAGTTCTTC. Protein: CASRATSGGAGEQFF.

J is TRBJ1-4 and V is TRBV4-1; TRBD1 might be the D (5 bases). CDR3 size: 15 residues. Germline V gene sequence: CDR1 MGHRA, CDR2 YSYEKL. The V end was cut by 3 bases, the J end by 6 bases, with 14 bases between. The CDR3 is CASSHLGEADEKLFF. The CDR3 DNA reads as TGCGCCAGCAGCCACTTAGGGGAGGCGGATGAAAAACTGTTTTTT.